This section outlines one T cell receptor (beta chain) sequence together with its context. Original methodology: Amplified reference gene primers provided the basis for estimating nucleated cell counts. Method: immunoSEQ multiplex PCR; TCRdb's copy keeps in-frame clones and lacks some. D and trimming were read from the DNA, whereas the V and J calls and clone size are those reported in that table. In the table there are roughly 200,000 clones, roughly 89% of which are singletons. The germline V and J ends were trimmed by 4 bases and 1 base, with 13 bases remaining between them. This CDR3 comprises 15 residues. Germline CDR1 SGHRS, CDR2 YFSETQ. The sample originates from a study of blood T cell repertoires in COVID-19. For the study at large: Nucleic acid was either cDNA or gDNA, and it came from T cells, B-cell-depleted T cells, or PBMCs.

The TCR was taken from a man aged 60 to 75 who had recovered from COVID-19. The chain has TRBV5-1 and TRBJ2-3; maybe TRBD1 (6 bases). The specimen was peripheral blood. The CDR3 bases are TGCGCCAGCAGCACGGCGGACAGCCGCACAGATACGCAGTATTTT. This sequence encodes CASSTADSRTDTQYF.